This T cell receptor (beta chain) was captured in a study of cytomegalovirus exposure and HLA in healthy donors. Study-wide points: A later analysis linked a missense variant in DCLRE1C to the trimming of TCR beta V and J genes.

The PCR was carried out with 60 Vbeta primers and 13 Jbeta primers. Here immunoSEQ multiplex PCR was the method, and the copy in TCRdb shows in-frame clones only, minus some. The data contain some 150,000 clones, roughly 82% of them singletons. This CDR3 is 14 amino acids long. Trimming stripped 7 bases from V and 0 bases from J, with 13 bases between. From germline, CDR1 is SQVTM and CDR2 ANQGSEA. Unrecorded immune exposures were likely, despite nominal health at sampling. As to this clone: As yet, its antigen is unknown.

This sequence joins TRBV29-1 and TRBJ2-1, with a possible D match to TRBD2 (5 bases). The source material was PBMCs. The source is a woman in her twenties or thirties in good health and CMV-seronegative. DNA of the CDR3: TGCAGCGGGCTTTTGGGGAGCTCCTACAATGAGCAGTTCTTC. Translating gives CSGLLGSSYNEQFF.